The present T cell receptor (beta chain) was sequenced within a study of blood T cell repertoires in COVID-19. The study drew participants aged about 18 to 95 years from approximately 25 US areas. The study assigned cohorts using participant-reported clinical history. In Cohort 3, a recovered donor had either two negative PCRs, clearance, or symptom resolution. The germline V gene has CDR1 LNHDA and CDR2 SQIVND (reference sequence). V dropped 4 bases and J dropped 6 bases, with 15 bases sitting between them. CDR3 length equals 15 residues. In the original analysis: Reference gene primer amplification yielded estimated nucleated cell counts. Repertoires were generated with immunoSEQ multiplex PCR, while TCRdb's copy carries only in-frame clones and drops some. The V and J calls and clone size are taken from that table; D and trimming were inferred from the DNA. The sample yields 200,000 to 250,000 clones, over 65% seen once.

This receptor was obtained from a woman between 55 and 75 years old who had recovered from COVID-19. The sequenced sample was PBMCs or T cells enriched from blood (not recorded which). V is TRBV19 and J is TRBJ2-2; perhaps TRBD1 as D (5 bases). CDR3: CASSKGITQAGELFF. The CDR3 nucleotides are TGTGCCAGTAGTAAGGGGATTACGCAGGCCGGGGAGCTGTTTTTT.